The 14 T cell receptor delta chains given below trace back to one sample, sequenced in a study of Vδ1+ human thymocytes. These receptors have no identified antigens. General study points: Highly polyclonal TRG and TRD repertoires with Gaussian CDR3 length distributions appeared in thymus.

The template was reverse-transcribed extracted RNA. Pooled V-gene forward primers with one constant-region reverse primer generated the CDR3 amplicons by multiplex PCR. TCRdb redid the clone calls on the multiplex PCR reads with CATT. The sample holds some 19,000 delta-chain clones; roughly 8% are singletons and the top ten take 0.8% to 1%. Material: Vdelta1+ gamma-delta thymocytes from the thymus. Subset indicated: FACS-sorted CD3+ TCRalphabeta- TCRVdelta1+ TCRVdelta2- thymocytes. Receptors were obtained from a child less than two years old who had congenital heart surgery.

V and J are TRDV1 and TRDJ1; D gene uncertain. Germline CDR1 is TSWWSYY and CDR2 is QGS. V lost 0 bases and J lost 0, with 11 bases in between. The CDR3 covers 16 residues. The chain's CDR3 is CALGELESPYTDKLIF. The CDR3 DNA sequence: TGTGCTCTTGGGGAACTAGAATCCCCTTACACCGATAAACTCATCTTT.

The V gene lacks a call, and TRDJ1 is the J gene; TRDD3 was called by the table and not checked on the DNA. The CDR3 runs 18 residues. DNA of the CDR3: TGTGCTCTTGGGGGTTCTACTGGTTGGGGGGATACCGCCGATAAACTCATCTTT. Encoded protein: CALGGSTGWGDTADKLIF.

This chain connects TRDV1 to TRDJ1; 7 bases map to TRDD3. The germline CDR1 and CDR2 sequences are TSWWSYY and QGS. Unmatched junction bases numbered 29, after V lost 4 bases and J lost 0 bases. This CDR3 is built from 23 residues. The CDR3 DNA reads TGTGCTCTTGGGGGCCCGGGAATTCTAGGATACGGGGGACCCCTCTTGTACACCGATAAACTCATCTTT. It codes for CALGGPGILGYGGPLLYTDKLIF.

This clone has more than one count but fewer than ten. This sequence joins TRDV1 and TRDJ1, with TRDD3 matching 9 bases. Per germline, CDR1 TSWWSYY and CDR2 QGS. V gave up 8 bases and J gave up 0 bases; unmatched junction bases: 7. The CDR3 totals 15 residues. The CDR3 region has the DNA TGTGCTCTTATCGTACTGGGGGAATACACCGATAAACTCATCTTT. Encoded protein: CALIVLGEYTDKLIF.

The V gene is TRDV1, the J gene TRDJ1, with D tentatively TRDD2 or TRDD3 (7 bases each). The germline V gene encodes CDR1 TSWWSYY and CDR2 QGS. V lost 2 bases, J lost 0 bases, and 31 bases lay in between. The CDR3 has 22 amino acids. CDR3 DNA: TGTGCTCTTGGGGAATATTCCTACGCTCTACTGGGGATGGAATCGTACACCGATAAACTCATCTTT. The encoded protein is CALGEYSYALLGMESYTDKLIF.

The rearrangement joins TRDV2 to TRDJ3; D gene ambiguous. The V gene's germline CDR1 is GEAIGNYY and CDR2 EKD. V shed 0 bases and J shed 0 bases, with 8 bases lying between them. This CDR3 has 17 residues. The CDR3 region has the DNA TGTGCCTGTGACACCGAGGGACGCTCCTGGGACACCCGACAGATGTTTTTC. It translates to CACDTEGRSWDTRQMFF.

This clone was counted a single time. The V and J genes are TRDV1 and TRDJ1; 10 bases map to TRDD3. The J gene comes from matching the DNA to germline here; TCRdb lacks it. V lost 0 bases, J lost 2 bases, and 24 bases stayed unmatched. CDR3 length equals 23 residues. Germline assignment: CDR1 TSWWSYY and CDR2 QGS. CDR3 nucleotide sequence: TGTGCTCTTGGGGAACTACCCTCCTACACAGTACTGGGGGATTCCCCGTGGACCGATAAACTCATCTTT. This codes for CALGELPSYTVLGDSPWTDKLIF.

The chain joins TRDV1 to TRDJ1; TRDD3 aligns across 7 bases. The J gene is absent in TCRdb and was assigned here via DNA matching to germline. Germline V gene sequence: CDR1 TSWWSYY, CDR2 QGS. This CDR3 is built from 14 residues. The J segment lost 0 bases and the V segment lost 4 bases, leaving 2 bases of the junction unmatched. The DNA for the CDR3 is TGTGCTCTTGGGGGGGGGGATTACACCGATAAACTCATCTTT. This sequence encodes CALGGGDYTDKLIF.

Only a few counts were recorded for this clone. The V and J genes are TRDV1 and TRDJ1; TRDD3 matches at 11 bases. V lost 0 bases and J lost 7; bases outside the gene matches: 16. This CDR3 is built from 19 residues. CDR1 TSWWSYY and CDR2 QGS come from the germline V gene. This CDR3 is CALGELVPVLGDREGKLIF. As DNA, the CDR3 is TGTGCTCTTGGGGAACTAGTTCCTGTACTGGGGGATAGGGAAGGTAAACTCATCTTT.

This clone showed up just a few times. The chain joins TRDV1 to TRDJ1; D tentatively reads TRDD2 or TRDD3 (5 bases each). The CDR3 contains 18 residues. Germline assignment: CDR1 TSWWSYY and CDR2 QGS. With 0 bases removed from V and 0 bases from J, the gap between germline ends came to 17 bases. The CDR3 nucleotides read TGTGCTCTTGGGGAACTCACCTACGGGGGGCCCTACACCGATAAACTCATCTTT. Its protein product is CALGELTYGGPYTDKLIF.

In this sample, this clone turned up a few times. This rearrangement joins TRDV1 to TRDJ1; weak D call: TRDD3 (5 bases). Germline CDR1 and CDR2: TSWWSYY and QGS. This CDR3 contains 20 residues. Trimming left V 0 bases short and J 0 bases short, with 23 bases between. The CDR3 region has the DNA TGTGCTCTTGGGGAACTAGTGTTCATCCGAAAACGGGGGTACACCGATAAACTCATCTTT. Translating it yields CALGELVFIRKRGYTDKLIF.

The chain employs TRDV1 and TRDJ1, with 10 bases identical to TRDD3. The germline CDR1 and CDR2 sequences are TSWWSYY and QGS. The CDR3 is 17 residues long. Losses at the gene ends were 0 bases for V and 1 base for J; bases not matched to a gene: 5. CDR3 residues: CALGELVGGYATDKLIF. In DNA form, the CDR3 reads TGTGCTCTTGGGGAACTAGTGGGGGGATACGCCACCGATAAACTCATCTTT.

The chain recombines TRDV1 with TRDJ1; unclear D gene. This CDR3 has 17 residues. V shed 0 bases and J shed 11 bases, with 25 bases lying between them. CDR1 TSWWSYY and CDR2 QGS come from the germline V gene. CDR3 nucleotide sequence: TGTGCTCTTGGGGAACTAGGGCCGCTTGGGTTAGGAGTAAGGCTCATCTTT. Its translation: CALGELGPLGLGVRLIF.

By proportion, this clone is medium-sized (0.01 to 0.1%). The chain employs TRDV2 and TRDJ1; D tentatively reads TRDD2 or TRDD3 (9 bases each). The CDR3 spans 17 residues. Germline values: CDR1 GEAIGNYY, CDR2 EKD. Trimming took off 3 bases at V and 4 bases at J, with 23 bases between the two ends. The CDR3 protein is CACDPSYVSGGYDKLIF. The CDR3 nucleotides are TGTGCCTGTGACCCTTCCTACGTTAGTGGGGGATACGATAAACTCATCTTT.